This T cell receptor (beta chain) was recovered during a study of TIL therapy for anti-PD-1-resistant metastatic lung cancer. Study summary: Median tumor PD-L1 proportion score was 6%. Tumors carried a median approximately 1.6 non-synonymous mutations per megabase.

Time point of the sample: pre-treatment sample, taken before nivolumab and TIL therapy. Tumor tissue came from excised metastases, mostly pleural nodules or supraclavicular lymph nodes. Progressing patients received lymphodepletion, expanded TIL infusion and IL-2. The immunoSEQ assay was v3. Assay used: immunoSEQ multiplex PCR; TCRdb lists only in-frame clones, some missing. The sample lists approximately 87,000 clones; around three fifths were seen once. Comments on this clone: The antigen remains unidentified.

V trimming: 5 bases; J trimming: 11 bases; junction bases outside the gene matches: 13. CDR1 is MDHEN, CDR2 SYDVKM, per germline. The CDR3 spans 15 residues. General study points: This highly selected cohort may not generalize to typical lung cancer patients.

The source is a person aged 25 to 79 with non-small cell lung cancer. Sequenced material: tumor tissue, taken at baseline. The chain recombines TRBV28 with TRBJ2-1, with 9 bases that match TRBD1. The chain's CDR3 is CASSAWGQGAQKQFF. CDR3 sequence (DNA): TGTGCCAGCAGTGCCTGGGGACAGGGTGCCCAAAAGCAGTTCTTC.